Listed here are 28 T cell receptor beta chains from one sample, sequenced in a study of T cells in Graves' hyperthyroidism and ophthalmopathy. Amplified TCR beta CDR3 regions came from RNA transcripts. The HTBI set primed first-round TCR CDR3 RT-PCR. TCRdb fed the multiplex PCR reads into MiXCR, producing one record per CDR3 protein. The profile shows over 650,000 distinct CDR3 sequences, about 45% of them singletons. The sample comprised peripheral blood or thyroid tissue (not recorded which). Receptors were obtained from an adult man with Graves' disease, either hyperthyroidism or ophthalmopathy (not recorded which).

CDR3 nucleotides: TGTGCCAGCAGCTTAGGCAACAGGGGAGACGGCTACACCTTC. The encoded protein is CASSLGNRGDGYTF. The V and J genes are TRBV7-9 and TRBJ1-2, with 7 bases identical to TRBD1. Looked up from germline, CDR1 is SEHNR and CDR2 is FQNEAQ (reference sequence). The length of the CDR3 is 14 residues. The V segment lost 1 base and the J segment 8 bases; nucleotides outside the gene matches: 7.

In this sample, this clonotype turned up once. Given a much more abundant clone one base away, this may be a read error. This sequence joins TRBV5-1 and TRBJ1-6; a weak D match, TRBD1 (5 bases). The CDR3 loop spans 15 amino acids. Germline lookup yields CDR1 SGHRS and CDR2 YFSETQ. The CDR3 DNA sequence: TGCGCCAGCAGCTCCGGGACCCTAATAAATTCACCCCTCAACTTT. This codes for CASSSGTLINSPLNF.

This chain connects TRBV5-1 to TRBJ1-2, with D unclear. This CDR3 has 15 residues. V was cut by 0 bases and J by 2 bases, with 11 bases left in between. Germline CDR1 SGHRS, CDR2 YFSETQ. For the CDR3, the DNA is TGCGCCAGCAGCTTGGCCTACAGAGAAAACTATGGCTACACCTTC. Its translation: CASSLAYRENYGYTF.

This clonotype was seen ten or more times. The rearrangement links TRBV29-1 to TRBJ1-1; 7 bases fit TRBD1. Germline V CDR1 and CDR2: SQVTM, ANQGSEA. V shed 4 bases and J 4 bases; nucleotides not matched to a gene: 3. The CDR3 covers 12 residues. CDR3: CSVAGQATEAFF. In nucleotides, the CDR3 is TGCAGCGTTGCTGGACAGGCCACTGAAGCTTTCTTT.

This clonotype was picked up many times. The V and J genes are TRBV15 and TRBJ1-1, with unresolved D. CDR3 size: 13 residues. Germline loops: CDR1 LNHNV, CDR2 YYDKDF (reference sequence). The V end was cut by 1 base, the J end by 5 bases, with 8 bases between. The CDR3 coding sequence is TGTGCCACCAGCAGAGTTGGGAGAACTGAAGCTTTCTTT. Protein product: CATSRVGRTEAFF.

This clonotype was picked up a small number of times. The chain couples TRBV12-5 to TRBJ1-5, with a possible D match to TRBD1 (6 bases). The CDR3 contains 16 residues. Trimming cost V 1 base and J 5 bases, with 15 bases left between them. Germline values: CDR1 LGHNT, CDR2 FRNRAP. CDR3 region: CASGLEGHPGHQPQHF. In DNA, the CDR3 is TGTGCTAGTGGTTTGGAGGGACACCCGGGCCATCAGCCCCAGCATTTT.

This clonotype was seen a handful of times. The J gene is TRBJ1-4, the V gene TRBV7-9, with 7 bases aligning to TRBD1. The CDR3 has 19 amino acids. Germline lookup yields CDR1 SEHNR and CDR2 FQNEAQ (reference sequence). V was clipped by 1 base and J by 5 bases; unmatched bases: 16. The CDR3 nucleotides are TGTGCCAGCAGCTTAGTACTCGCGGCAGGGGGACAGTCAAATGAAAAACTGTTTTTT. It yields the protein CASSLVLAAGGQSNEKLFF.

The chain is built from TRBV29-1 and TRBJ1-1, with D tentatively TRBD1 (5 bases). The germline V gene encodes CDR1 SQVTM and CDR2 ANQGSEA. Trimming removed 4 bases from V and 11 bases from J, with 17 bases in between. The CDR3 runs to 12 residues. The CDR3 bases are TGCAGCGTTGGATTGGTTGACAGCGTGGCTTTCTTT. The encoded protein is CSVGLVDSVAFF.

This clonotype was picked up a small number of times. This chain joins TRBV12-3 or TRBV12-4 and TRBJ1-2; TRBD1 might be the D (6 bases). The CDR3 runs to 15 residues. Trimming removed 3 bases at V and 8 bases at J, with 19 bases between. For the CDR3, the DNA is TGTGCCAGCAGTTTCGAGAGCTATCCCAGGGGAGGCTACACCTTC. Its translation is CASSFESYPRGGYTF.

The chain carries TRBV6-1 and TRBJ1-4; D is ambiguous. Trimming cost V 4 bases and J 13 bases, with 13 bases left between them. CDR3 length equals 12 residues. CDR1 MNHNS and CDR2 SASEGT come from the germline V gene. The CDR3 spells CASSGRTQTLFF. CDR3 coding DNA: TGTGCCAGCAGTGGACGGACGCAAACACTGTTTTTT.

Remarks on this clonotype: This could be a read error, since a much larger clone is one nucleotide away. V gene TRBV2 combines with J gene TRBJ2-7; D might be TRBD1 (6 bases). Germline V CDR1 and CDR2: SNHLY, FYNNEI. This CDR3 region has 12 residues. CDR3 nucleotides: TGTGCCAGCAGCAGGACAGAGGACGAGCAGTGCTTC. Amino acids: CASSRTEDEQCF.

Ten or more counts support this clonotype. This sequence joins TRBV7-9 and TRBJ1-4; 7 nucleotides line up with TRBD1. CDR3 length: 14 amino acids. Germline values: CDR1 SEHNR, CDR2 FQNEAQ (reference sequence). V shed 5 bases and J 8 bases; nucleotides not matched to a gene: 8. The DNA for the CDR3 is TGTGCCAGCAGCCAGGACAGGCTCGGGGAAAAACTGTTTTTT. Encoded protein: CASSQDRLGEKLFF.

In the case of this clonotype: A much larger clone lies one base from this, so it may be a read error. V gene TRBV19 combines with J gene TRBJ1-2; D is possibly TRBD1 (5 bases). Between the trimmed V and J ends, which lost 5 bases and 5 bases, there was a span of 15 bases. Germline values: CDR1 LNHDA, CDR2 SQIVND (reference sequence). The CDR3 has 14 amino acids. For the CDR3, the DNA is TGTGCCAGTAGTCCTGATGGGGCAGATTATGGCTACACCTTC. Amino acids: CASSPDGADYGYTF.

Only a few counts were recorded for this clonotype. The V call is TRBV19, the J call TRBJ1-1; TRBD1 aligns across 7 bases. The CDR3 extends over 14 amino acids. CDR1 LNHDA and CDR2 SQIVND come from the germline V gene (reference sequence). The J segment lost 2 bases and the V segment lost 7 bases, leaving 7 bases of the junction unmatched. The CDR3 DNA reads TGTGCCAGTAACGAGGACAGGATTAACACTGAAGCTTTCTTT. Its translation is CASNEDRINTEAFF.

In its sample, this clonotype was seen a few times. The V call is TRBV25-1, the J call TRBJ2-7; weak D call: TRBD2 (6 bases). CDR3 length: 17 amino acids. The V end was cut by 6 bases, the J end by 0 bases, with 21 bases between. The V gene's germline CDR1 is MGHDK and CDR2 SYGVNS. The CDR3 nucleotides read TGTGCCAGCAGCTTGGGTGGTGGAGGGATCGTCTCCTACGAGCAGTACTTC. Its protein product is CASSLGGGGIVSYEQYF.

This clonotype was counted at least ten times. V gene TRBV25-1 combines with J gene TRBJ2-7; 9 positions match TRBD2. Losses at the gene ends were 4 bases for V and 5 bases for J; bases not matched to a gene: 9. This CDR3 has 15 amino acids. In germline, CDR1 is MGHDK, CDR2 SYGVNS. The CDR3 nucleotides are TGTGCCAGCAGTGCTCCAGCGGGAGGTGTCGACGAGCAGTACTTC. Encoded protein: CASSAPAGGVDEQYF.

Concerning this clonotype itself: One end of the junction does not line up with germline, which may come from a read error. The gene calls are TRBV10-3 and TRBJ2-3, with 9 bases aligning to TRBD1. The germline V gene has CDR1 ENHRY and CDR2 SYGVKD. CDR3 length equals 15 residues. CDR3 residues: CAINEGQGYTDTQYF. CDR3 DNA sequence: TGTGCCATCAATGAGGGACAGGGCTACACAGATACGCAGTATTTT.

The chain uses TRBV2 and TRBJ2-7; D is possibly TRBD2 (5 bases). V was clipped by 10 bases and J by 6 bases, with 22 bases between them. This CDR3 spans 14 amino acids. CDR1 and CDR2 from the germline V gene are SNHLY and FYNNEI. In DNA, the CDR3 is TGTGCCACTTCACTAGGAACGTACGTTGGCGAGCAGTACTTC. It encodes CATSLGTYVGEQYF.

This clonotype was observed a few times. The chain recombines TRBV2 with TRBJ1-6; no firm D call. The CDR3 spans 13 residues. V lost 3 bases to trimming and J lost 7 bases, with 7 bases between them. CDR1 SNHLY and CDR2 FYNNEI come from the germline V gene. In DNA, the CDR3 is TGTGCCAGCAGTGAGGGTCAGAATTCACCCCTCCACTTT. Protein product: CASSEGQNSPLHF.

This clonotype was detected ten times or more. This chain connects TRBV2 to TRBJ1-1, with 10 bases identical to TRBD1. In germline, CDR1 is SNHLY, CDR2 FYNNEI. Trimming took 8 bases from V and 10 from J; bases not matched to a gene: 10. This CDR3 has 13 amino acids. The CDR3 region has the DNA TGTGCCAGCGGAGGGGACAGGGGTGGCGGAGCTTTCTTT. Amino acids: CASGGDRGGGAFF.

The chain employs TRBV2 and TRBJ2-5; 7 bases match TRBD1. The germline gives CDR1 SNHLY, CDR2 FYNNEI. The CDR3 runs to 14 residues. V lost 7 bases, J lost 5 bases, and 10 bases stayed unmatched. CDR3 sequence reads: CASTYQGDGETQYF. The CDR3 DNA reads as TGTGCCAGCACCTACCAGGGGGACGGGGAGACCCAGTACTTC.

There are a few counts of this clonotype. The rearrangement joins TRBV7-2 to TRBJ1-4; D gene unclear. Trimming cost V 0 bases and J 3 bases, with 8 bases left between them. Germline V gene lookup returns CDR1 SGHTA and CDR2 FQGNSA. CDR3 length: 15 residues. The CDR3 nucleotides are TGTGCCAGCAGCTTAGCGGGGTCCCCTAATGAAAAACTGTTTTTT. It is translated as CASSLAGSPNEKLFF.

This rearrangement joins TRBV7-2 to TRBJ2-5, with D possibly being TRBD2 (7 bases). TRBJ2-7 matches the DNA end more closely, so the J call is doubtful. The germline CDR1 and CDR2 sequences are SGHTA and FQGNSA. The CDR3 is 15 residues long. DNA for the CDR3: TGTGCCAGCAGCTTAGTGGGGGGGGCAGTCTACGAGCAGTACTTC. It specifies CASSLVGGAVYEQYF.

In its sample, this clonotype was seen many times. The genes are TRBV24-1 and TRBJ2-5; possible D gene TRBD1, 5 bases. The length of the CDR3 is 15 residues. Trimming stripped 4 bases from V and 1 base from J, with 12 bases between. Germline-derived CDR1 and CDR2 are KGHDR and SFDVKD. CDR3 in DNA: TGTGCCACCAGTGACTACGGACACCTCCAAGAGACCCAGTACTTC. Amino acids: CATSDYGHLQETQYF.

On this clonotype itself: Germline and junction disagree at one end, which may indicate a read error. The gene calls are TRBV2 and TRBJ1-3; 7 nucleotides line up with TRBD1. The CDR3 sequence is 12 residues long. In germline, CDR1 is SNHLY, CDR2 FYNNEI. The CDR3 DNA reads as TGTGCCATCAGTGAGGGGGCGGACACCATATATTTT. Translated, it gives CAISEGADTIYF.

This clonotype has ten or more counts. The rearrangement uses TRBV10-3 and TRBJ2-5; 7 bases fit TRBD1. The V gene end was trimmed by 2 bases and the J gene end by 5 bases; junction bases not matched to a gene: 5. CDR1 is ENHRY, CDR2 SYGVKD, per germline. The CDR3 runs to 14 residues. CDR3 DNA: TGTGCCATCAGTGAGGCGGACAGGCGGGAGACCCAGTACTTC. Amino acids: CAISEADRRETQYF.

A remark on this clonotype: Given a much more abundant clone one base away, this may be a read error. The chain recombines TRBV7-2 with TRBJ1-4; no definite D call. V gave up 5 bases and J gave up 5 bases, with 15 bases separating them. Germline CDR1 and CDR2: SGHTA and FQGNSA. The CDR3 consists of 15 residues. In nucleotides, the CDR3 is TGTACCAGCAGCGGACGTTACGGGTTGAATGAAAAACTGTTTTTT. The encoded protein is CTSSGRYGLNEKLFF.

The genes are TRBV12-3 or TRBV12-4 and TRBJ1-5, with 8 bases fitting TRBD1. CDR3 length: 14 residues. V lost 5 bases and J lost 5; bases outside the gene matches: 5. Here the CDR3 DNA reads TGTGCCAGCAGTAAGGGGACAGGATATCAGCCCCAGCATTTT. Residues: CASSKGTGYQPQHF.